A selection of T cell receptor beta chains follows, all from one sample in a study of brain metastases from non-small cell lung cancer. Sequencing was performed with immunoSEQ multiplex PCR; in TCRdb, only in-frame clones are kept and a portion is missing. The sample holds about 1,500 clones, roughly 76% seen once. Sequenced input: tumor-adjacent normal tissue. These receptor sequences come from a donor over 35 with non-small cell lung cancer. CDR3s include the opening cysteine and the closing phenylalanine or tryptophan. Each record gives: J gene, D gene, V gene, clone size, CDR3 length, CDR3 protein, CDR3 DNA. A D gene is named only where the DNA matches it firmly. Rows give clone size only sometimes, using once, few, many, or a class for an expanded clone.

>TRBJ2-3|NA|TRBV7-9|NA|15
CASIPKAAFTDTQYF
TGTGCCAGCATCCCTAAAGCGGCCTTCACAGATACGCAGTATTTT
>TRBJ2-2|NA|TRBV7-9|NA|10
CASGSGELFF
TGTGCCAGCGGGAGCGGGGAGCTGTTTTTT
>TRBJ2-7|TRBD2|TRBV2|NA|14
CASTPGLARYEQYF
TGTGCCAGCACCCCGGGACTAGCGCGCTACGAGCAGTACTTC
>TRBJ2-1|TRBD2|TRBV19|NA|13
CASSTAGVNEQFF
TGTGCCAGTAGTACAGCGGGAGTTAATGAGCAGTTCTTC
>TRBJ2-4|NA|TRBV2|NA|14
CASSDRGLANIQYF
TGTGCCAGCAGTGACCGGGGGCTAGCCAACATTCAGTACTTC
>TRBJ2-7|TRBD1|TRBV27|NA|13
CASSPGQMHEQYF
TGTGCCAGCAGTCCGGGACAGATGCACGAGCAGTACTTC
>TRBJ1-4|NA|TRBV19|once|16
CASSIGSSLLNEKLFF
TGTGCCAGTAGTATTGGCTCGAGTTTACTTAATGAAAAACTGTTTTTT
>TRBJ2-4|NA|TRBV3-1/TRBV3-2|NA|13
CANSQATVNIQYF
TGTGCCAACAGCCAAGCGACAGTAAACATTCAGTACTTC
>TRBJ2-1|TRBD1|TRBV10-2|NA|13
CASKTGQDNEQFF
TGCGCCAGCAAAACGGGACAGGACAATGAGCAGTTCTTC
>TRBJ2-6|TRBD1|TRBV18|NA|18
CASSPTGNLGSGANVLTF
TGTGCCAGCTCACCGACAGGGAATTTAGGATCTGGGGCCAACGTCCTGACTTTC
>TRBJ1-5|TRBD1|TRBV7-9|NA|13
CASSGQGEAPQHF
TGTGCCAGCTCTGGACAGGGCGAGGCGCCCCAGCATTTT
>TRBJ1-4|NA|TRBV6-5|NA|12
CASRSSAEKLFF
TGTGCCAGCAGGTCCTCAGCTGAAAAACTGTTTTTT